What follows are 12 T cell receptor beta chains derived from one specimen sequenced in a study of shared clonotypes between healthy human individuals. CD45RO-negative, CCR7-selected cells formed the naive CD8 fraction, which excluded terminally differentiated effector memory CD45RA+ cells. Some clones are missing from TCRdb's copy, which holds only in-frame ones; the method was immunoSEQ multiplex PCR. The profile covers about 2,200,000 clones, with roughly 91% appearing a single time and 1.5% to 2% taken by the ten largest. The sequencing input was naive CD8+ T cells from PBMCs. The receptors here all came from a man aged 18 to 30 in good health. Some clones in this sample may be carry-over from other donors' samples.

This chain joins TRBV27 and TRBJ2-7; tentatively, D is TRBD1 or TRBD2 (5 bases each). Germline V CDR1 and CDR2: MNHEY, SMNVEV (reference sequence). CDR3 length: 17 amino acids. Deletions cut 2 bases from V and 3 bases from J, with 20 bases between. The CDR3 protein is CASSLKGTGLGDYEQYF. The CDR3 DNA is TGTGCCAGCAGTTTAAAGGGAACGGGGTTGGGGGACTACGAGCAGTACTTC.

This clone appeared once. The V and J genes are TRBV4-3 and TRBJ2-1, with D uncertain. V was trimmed by 1 base and J by 5 bases, leaving 21 bases between them. The germline gives CDR1 LGHNA, CDR2 YSLEER. This CDR3 contains 18 residues. CDR3 in amino acids: CASSQGQEMRKSHNEQFF. CDR3 DNA: TGCGCCAGCAGCCAAGGTCAGGAAATGCGAAAAAGTCACAATGAGCAGTTCTTC.

The chain employs TRBV28 and TRBJ2-1, with TRBD1 matching 8 bases. The CDR3 is made up of 17 amino acids. The germline gives CDR1 MDHEN, CDR2 SYDVKM. J gave up 2 bases and V 2 bases, and 8 bases lay outside the gene matches. CDR3 in DNA: TGTGCCAGCAGTTTAGCTCCGGACAGGGTAACCTACAATGAGCAGTTCTTC. It is translated as CASSLAPDRVTYNEQFF.

The genes are TRBV28 and TRBJ1-5, with TRBD1 identical over 7 bases. With 7 bases clipped from V and 5 bases from J, the junction kept 14 bases outside the gene matches. Germline lookup yields CDR1 MDHEN and CDR2 SYDVKM. The CDR3 length is 16 residues. Here the CDR3 reads CASTDPRAGGYQPQHF. The CDR3 DNA is TGTGCCAGCACCGACCCCCGGGCAGGGGGGTATCAGCCCCAGCATTTT.

This sequence joins TRBV7-8 and TRBJ2-7; D remains unclear. Germline V CDR1 and CDR2: SGHVS, FQNEAQ. Trimming took 5 bases from V and 2 from J, leaving 10 bases between them. The CDR3 length is 13 residues. CDR3 loop: CASSLLQTYEQYF. In nucleotides, the CDR3 is TGTGCCAGCAGCCTCCTACAGACCTACGAGCAGTACTTC.

Comment on this clone: Other nucleotide sequences from this sample produce the same CDR3. This sequence joins TRBV7-9 and TRBJ2-1; D gene unclear. V was trimmed by 2 bases and J by 0 bases, leaving 5 bases between them. This CDR3 comprises 14 residues. Germline-derived CDR1 and CDR2 are SEHNR and FQNEAQ (reference sequence). CDR3 region: CASSLPGSYNEQFF. The CDR3 region has the DNA TGTGCCAGCAGCTTACCAGGCTCCTACAATGAGCAGTTCTTC. The variable domain in full, completed from reference TRBV7-9 and TRBJ2-1, reads DTGVSQNPRHKITKRGQNVTFRCDPISEHNRLYWYRQTLGQGPEFLTYFQNEAQLEKSRLLSDRFSAERPKGSFSTLEIQRTEQGDSAMYLCASSLPGSYNEQFFGPGTRLTVL.

The chain combines TRBV19 with TRBJ2-7, with D tentatively TRBD1 or TRBD2 (7 bases each). The CDR3 consists of 14 residues. V shed 9 bases and J shed 2 bases, with 17 bases lying between them. The germline CDR1 and CDR2 sequences are LNHDA and SQIVND (reference sequence). The CDR3 DNA sequence: TGTGCCAGCCGACAGGGACTAACTACCTACGAGCAGTACTTC. It translates to CASRQGLTTYEQYF.

This chain joins TRBV5-6 and TRBJ2-5; D possibly uses TRBD1 or TRBD2 (5 bases each). The ends were cut back, 3 bases at V and 1 base at J, with 7 bases in the middle. The CDR3 contains 13 residues. CDR1 and CDR2 from the germline V gene are SGHDT and YYEEEE. The CDR3 DNA is TGTGCCAGCAGCTGGGGACCCCAAGAGACCCAGTACTTC. As protein: CASSWGPQETQYF.

The chain joins TRBV7-9 to TRBJ2-7; 8 bases fit TRBD1. Losses at the gene ends were 5 bases for V and 2 bases for J; bases not matched to a gene: 8. The CDR3 covers 15 residues. Germline V gene lookup returns CDR1 SEHNR and CDR2 FQNEAQ (reference sequence). CDR3 nucleotides: TGTGCCAGCAGCCCCCGGGACAGGCCCGCCTACGAGCAGTACTTC. Translated, it gives CASSPRDRPAYEQYF.

The rearrangement joins TRBV7-3 to TRBJ2-1; no reliable D call. This CDR3 spans 13 amino acids. V was trimmed by 5 bases and J by 6 bases, leaving 11 bases between them. Germline CDR1 and CDR2: SGHTA and FQGTGA. The CDR3 DNA follows: TGTGCCAGCAGCCCATACCCCGCCAATGAGCAGTTCTTC. It is translated as CASSPYPANEQFF.

About this clone itself: The same CDR3 also results from other DNA sequences found in this sample. V usage is TRBV30 and J usage is TRBJ2-3; no clear D. This CDR3 spans 10 amino acids. V gave up 2 bases and J gave up 6 bases, with 3 bases separating them. The germline gives CDR1 GTSNPN, CDR2 SVGIG (reference sequence). CDR3 sequence (DNA): TGTGCCTGGAGTCGGGATACGCAGTATTTT. Residues: CAWSRDTQYF.

The chain recombines TRBV7-8 with TRBJ2-3; D is ambiguous. V lost 1 base to trimming and J lost 4 bases, with 12 bases between them. From germline, CDR1 is SGHVS and CDR2 FQNEAQ. There are 15 residues in the CDR3. The DNA of the CDR3 is TGTGCCAGCAGCTTAGGAGAAGGCCGGGCAGATACGCAGTATTTT. It is translated as CASSLGEGRADTQYF. Together with reference TRBV7-8 and TRBJ2-3, the CDR3 gives the full variable domain: GAGVSQSPRYKVAKRGQDVALRCDPISGHVSLFWYQQALGQGPEFLTYFQNEAQLDKSGLPSDRFFAERPEGSVSTLKIQRTQQEDSAVYLCASSLGEGRADTQYFGPGTRLTVL.